These T cell receptor beta chains were read from a single sample in a study of response to subunit inactivated influenza vaccine. TCRdb re-called the RT-PCR reads through MiXCR, storing one row per CDR3 protein. The sample consists of hundreds of thousands of distinct CDR3 sequences, around 25% of them appearing once. Specimen: CD4+ T cells sorted from PBMCs, collected roughly 5 days after vaccination. The receptors originated from a man between 45 and 60 years old who received an inactivated influenza vaccine. The CDR3 runs from the conserved cysteine through the conserved F or W. The D gene is left open where the match is weak. Expanded clones are given a class, and other clones once, few, many or no size at all.

CDR3nt | CDR3aa | v_gene | abundance | d_gene | j_gene
TGCGCCAGCAGGAAGGTTTCTAGCGGGGCCCAAGAGACCCAGTACTTC | CASRKVSSGAQETQYF | TRBV10-2 | . | TRBD2 | TRBJ2-5
TGTGCCAGCAGTTTTAACCTGAACACTGAAGCTTTCTTT | CASSFNLNTEAFF | TRBV12-3/TRBV12-4 | many | . | TRBJ1-1
TGTGCCAGCAGAGCCGGGACGGTCTACGAGCAGTACTTC | CASRAGTVYEQYF | TRBV2 | . | . | TRBJ2-7
TGCAGTGCCCTAAACATCGGGACGTTCGGCTACACCTTC | CSALNIGTFGYTF | TRBV20-1 | many | . | TRBJ1-2
TGCAGTGCTAGAGATGGGACAGGCGGAAACGCCTATGGCTACACCTTC | CSARDGTGGNAYGYTF | TRBV20-1 | . | TRBD1 | TRBJ1-2
TGTGCCAGCTCACCACCGATGGGGTCCGACGAGCAGTACTTC | CASSPPMGSDEQYF | TRBV18 | . | . | TRBJ2-7
TGCAGTGCTAGTGAACTAAGGGAGACCCAGTACTTC | CSASELRETQYF | TRBV20-1 | . | . | TRBJ2-5
TGCGCCAGCAGCCATCTTACTAGCGAGGATGAGCAGTTCTTC | CASSHLTSEDEQFF | TRBV4-3 | . | TRBD2 | TRBJ2-1
TGTGCCAGCAGTGAATATGGGGGGAGCTCCTACGAGCAGTACTTC | CASSEYGGSSYEQYF | TRBV2 | few | . | TRBJ2-7
TGTGCCAGCAGCTTATGGCAGGGGAAACGGAGCGGGGAGCTGTTTTTT | CASSLWQGKRSGELFF | TRBV11-2 | . | . | TRBJ2-2
TGTGCCAGCAGTCGCTATAGCGGCTACGAGCAGTACTTC | CASSRYSGYEQYF | TRBV6-2/TRBV6-3 | . | . | TRBJ2-7
TGTGCCAGCAGCTTGGATACTAGAGTTAAGGCAGATACGCAGTATTTT | CASSLDTRVKADTQYF | TRBV5-5 | few | . | TRBJ2-3
TGTGCCATCAGTGAGTCGAAGGGCGTGGAGACCCAGTACTTC | CAISESKGVETQYF | TRBV10-3 | . | . | TRBJ2-5
TGTGCCAGCACTACAAACCGGGGCCAGGGGCGGAACATTCAGTACTTC | CASTTNRGQGRNIQYF | TRBV27 | few | . | TRBJ2-4
TGTGCCACCAGTGATCCTGAATTATGGAATGAGCAGTTCTTC | CATSDPELWNEQFF | TRBV24-1 | few | . | TRBJ2-1
TGTGCCAGCAGCCCCATCCTAAACACCGGGGAGCTGTTTTTT | CASSPILNTGELFF | TRBV11-2 | few | . | TRBJ2-2
TGTGCCAGCAACATGGACAGTTCCTTCACAGATACGCAGTATTTT | CASNMDSSFTDTQYF | TRBV7-8 | . | . | TRBJ2-3
TGTGCCAGCTCACCACCGATATGGACCGGGGAGCTGTTTTTT | CASSPPIWTGELFF | TRBV18 | . | . | TRBJ2-2
TGCGCCAGCAGCTTGCCTCGGGACAGCTCCTACGAGCAGTACTTC | CASSLPRDSSYEQYF | TRBV5-1 | few | TRBD1 | TRBJ2-7
TGCGCCAGCAGCTTGATGGGGACTCCCTCGAACACTGAAGCTTTCTTT | CASSLMGTPSNTEAFF | TRBV5-1 | few | . | TRBJ1-1
TGTGCCAGCAGAGGGGGACAGGGTAGCAATGAGCAGTTCTTC | CASRGGQGSNEQFF | TRBV14 | many | TRBD1 | TRBJ2-1
TGCGCCAGCAGCGCCTGGGGACAGAAAGTCACAGATACGCAGTATTTT | CASSAWGQKVTDTQYF | TRBV5-1 | . | TRBD1 | TRBJ2-3
TGCAGCGTTGTAGAATCAGCGGCTTTCTTT | CSVVESAAFF | TRBV29-1 | . | . | TRBJ1-1
TGTGCCAGCAGCTTAGCTCAAATGGGTGAGCAGTACTTC | CASSLAQMGEQYF | TRBV11-2 | few | . | TRBJ2-7
TGTGCCAGCAGCCGCGGCGGGTCAGCCTACGAGCAGTACTTC | CASSRGGSAYEQYF | TRBV7-2 | . | . | TRBJ2-7
TGTGCCAGCAGTTTAAACAGGGGCTCCTACGAGCAGTACTTC | CASSLNRGSYEQYF | TRBV27 | . | TRBD1 | TRBJ2-7
TGTGCCAGCTCATTAAGGAAACTAGCGGGAGTCGAGACCCAGTACTTC | CASSLRKLAGVETQYF | TRBV18 | . | TRBD2 | TRBJ2-5